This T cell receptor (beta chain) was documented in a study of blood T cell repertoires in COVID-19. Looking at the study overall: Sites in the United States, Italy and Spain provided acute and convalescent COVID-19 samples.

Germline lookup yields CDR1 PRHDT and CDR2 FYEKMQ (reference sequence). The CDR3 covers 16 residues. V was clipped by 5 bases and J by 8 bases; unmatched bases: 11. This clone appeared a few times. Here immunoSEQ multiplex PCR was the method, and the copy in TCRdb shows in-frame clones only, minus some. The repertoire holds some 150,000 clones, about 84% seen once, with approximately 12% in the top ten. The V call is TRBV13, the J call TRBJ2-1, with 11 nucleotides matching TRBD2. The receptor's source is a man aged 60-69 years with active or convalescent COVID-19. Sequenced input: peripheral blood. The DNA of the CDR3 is TGTGCCAGCAGCGTGGTGGGACTAGCGGCCACGGATGAGCAGTTCTTC. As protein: CASSVVGLAATDEQFF.